These 15 T cell receptor beta chains were all obtained from the same sample, sequenced in a study of CD8+ T cells in alopecia areata. Extracted RNA was reverse transcribed, and the resulting cDNA served as sequencing template. Sequencing was performed with immunoSEQ multiplex PCR; in TCRdb, only in-frame clones are kept and a portion is missing. Singletons are absent from the sample, which has 200,000 to 300,000 clones. Separation of pooled cutaneous lymph node cells was by sorting with CD4, CD8alpha, NKG2D, NKG2ACE and other markers. The sequencing input was CD4+ T cells sorted from a lymph node. The receptors derive from a C3H/HeJ mouse with alopecia areata. MHC haplotype of the mouse line: H2-k.

As concerns this clone: Gene and germline names: mouse. The read stops 4 residues short of the end of the CDR3; the missing end is completed from the germline J gene. The chain uses TRBV17 and TRBJ2-5; the match to TRBD1 covers 10 bases. Germline V gene data show CDR1 as MNHDT and CDR2 as YYDKIL. V gave up 0 bases and J gave up 3 bases; unmatched junction bases: 6. The CDR3 runs to 17 residues. The CDR3 sequence is CASSRDPGDRGQDTQYF. The CDR3 bases that were read are TGTGCTAGCAGTAGAGATCCCGGGGACAGGGGACAAGAC.

This clone showed up just a few times. Gene names follow the mouse nomenclature. The read stops 4 residues short of the end of the CDR3; the missing end is completed from the germline J gene. This chain links TRBV13-3 with TRBJ1-2; D might be TRBD1 (6 bases). V was cut by 7 bases and J by 3 bases, with 16 bases left in between. This CDR3 has 14 residues. Germline loops: CDR1 NNHDY, CDR2 SYVADS. Incomplete CDR3 DNA: TGTGCCAGCCCCAACAGGGAGATAGACTCC. This encodes CASPNREIDS. The full CDR3 reads CASPNREIDSDYTF.

Worth noting for this clone: Here the gene names and germline are mouse. The read gets to within 4 residues of the CDR3 end, and the germline J gene fills in the rest. The chain is built from TRBV5 and TRBJ2-1, with 11 bases identical to TRBD1. From germline, CDR1 is LGHNA and CDR2 YNLKQL (reference sequence). This CDR3 spans 17 amino acids. Trimming at V came to 2 bases and at J to 1 base, leaving 4 bases not matched to a gene. This chain's CDR3 is CASSQLRDRGNYAEQFF. CDR3 DNA, as far as it was read: TGTGCCAGCAGCCAACTCCGGGACAGGGGGAACTATGCT.

Turning to this clone: Gene names are mouse gene names. The read finishes 4 residues shy of the CDR3 end, and the germline J gene is used to complete it. J is TRBJ2-5 and V is TRBV5; tentatively, D is TRBD2 (6 bases). The CDR3 runs to 13 residues. CDR1 is LGHNA and CDR2 is YNLKQL in the germline V gene (reference sequence). The CDR3 region is CASSQGTADTQYF. CDR3 DNA, as far as it was read: TGTGCCAGCAGCCAAGGGACTGCGGAC.

For this clone: Mouse names are used for the genes. The CDR3 end is not reached by the read, which stops 4 residues before it; the germline J gene fills it in. This specimen includes other DNA sequences encoding the same CDR3. This chain links TRBV13-2 with TRBJ2-5, with 10 bases lining up with TRBD2. This CDR3 region has 14 residues. The germline CDR1 and CDR2 sequences are NNHNN and SYGAGS (reference sequence). The trim removed 3 bases at V and 3 bases at J, leaving 1 base unmatched. Partial CDR3 DNA: TGTGCCAGCGGTGCTGGGGGGGCGCAAGAC. This encodes CASGAGGAQD. The entire CDR3 protein reads CASGAGGAQDTQYF.

In regard to this clone: All gene names here are mouse names. The CDR3 extends 4 residues past the end of the read, so its final part is completed from the germline J gene. Within the sample, other DNA sequences also encode this same CDR3. The gene calls are TRBV13-3 and TRBJ2-1, with 7 bases matching TRBD2. Germline lookup yields CDR1 NNHDY and CDR2 SYVADS. The CDR3 has 15 residues. The V gene end was trimmed by 0 bases and the J gene end by 3 bases; junction bases not matched to a gene: 3. Incomplete CDR3 DNA: TGTGCCAGCAGTGATGAGGTGGGGGGCTATGCT. It translates to CASSDEVGGYA. The whole CDR3 sequence is CASSDEVGGYAEQFF.

Notes on this clone: Each gene name is a mouse one. The read finishes 4 residues shy of the CDR3 end, and the germline J gene is used to complete it. The V call is TRBV13-1, the J call TRBJ2-5, with 7 bases aligning to TRBD1. The CDR3 has 14 residues. CDR1 and CDR2 (germline): NSHNY, SYGAGN. CDR3 sequence reads: CASSDQGEVDTQYF. Incomplete CDR3 DNA: TGTGCCAGCAGTGATCAGGGGGAGGTGGAC.

Details on this clone: Mouse names are used for the genes. The read halts 4 residues ahead of the CDR3 end, with the missing end drawn from the germline J gene. V is TRBV13-1 and J is TRBJ2-2; TRBD1 might be the D (6 bases). V lost 2 bases and J 2 bases, leaving 10 bases between the germline ends. The CDR3 contains 15 residues. Germline CDR1 NSHNY, CDR2 SYGAGN. The CDR3 reads CASSEPGHNTGQLYF. The part of the CDR3 DNA that was read is TGTGCCAGCAGTGAGCCGGGACATAACACCGGG.

This clone was seen ten or more times. Mouse gene names apply. The read ends 4 residues shy of where the CDR3 ends; the end is completed using the germline J gene. The identical CDR3 is also encoded by other nucleotide sequences in the sample. The chain couples TRBV13-3 to TRBJ2-7, with D hard to call. CDR1 and CDR2 from the germline V gene are NNHDY and SYVADS. This CDR3 has 13 amino acids. Trimming pared 2 bases from V and 0 bases from J, leaving 6 bases between. Incomplete CDR3 DNA: TGTGCCAGCAGTGACAGGAGCTCCTAT. This sequence encodes CASSDRSSY. The full CDR3 is CASSDRSSYEQYF.

Only a few counts were recorded for this clone. Genes and germline come from the mouse. The sequence runs out 3 residues before the end of the CDR3; the remainder is reconstructed from the germline J gene. The identical CDR3 is also encoded by other nucleotide sequences in the sample. V and J are TRBV19 and TRBJ1-6, with D possibly matching TRBD1 (6 bases). TRBJ1-6 is annotated as an ORF whose role is uncertain. Germline CDR1 reads FNHDT; CDR2 reads SITEND (reference sequence). Trimming took 0 bases from V and 0 from J, leaving 7 bases between them. CDR3 size: 16 residues. This chain's CDR3 is CASSIGGGSYNSPLYF. CDR3 bases read: TGTGCCAGCAGTATAGGAGGGGGTTCCTATAATTCGCCC.

As regards this clone: Gene labels here are mouse ones. Read sequence stops 4 residues before the CDR3 end, and the germline J gene provides the missing end. The same CDR3 can be traced to other DNA sequences in this sample. The rearrangement joins TRBV13-3 to TRBJ2-5, with TRBD2 as a possible D gene (7 bases). The CDR3 covers 14 residues. V dropped 2 bases and J dropped 2 bases, with 9 bases sitting between them. Germline assignment: CDR1 NNHDY and CDR2 SYVADS. CDR3 bases read: TGTGCCAGCAGTGAAGGGGGGGGCCAAGAC. It is translated as CASSEGGGQD. The entire CDR3 reads CASSEGGGQDTQYF.

This clone has only a few counts. Gene names are the mouse ones. Sequencing ends 4 residues short of the CDR3 end; the germline J gene provides the rest. The V call is TRBV5, the J call TRBJ2-5, with 9 bases lining up with TRBD1. This CDR3 has 15 residues. Germline V gene data show CDR1 as LGHNA and CDR2 as YNLKQL (reference sequence). This chain's CDR3 is CASSPLGQGEDTQYF. The sequenced part of the CDR3 DNA is TGTGCCAGCAGCCCCCTGGGACAGGGAGAAGAC.

This clone was recorded many times. All gene names here are mouse names. The sequenced CDR3 bases are TGTGCCAGCAGTATAATGGGGGGCCAAGAC. Protein sequence: CASSIMGGQD. The entire CDR3 protein is CASSIMGGQDTQYF. The V call is TRBV19, the J call TRBJ2-5; TRBD2 agrees at 7 bases. The sequence runs out 4 residues before the end of the CDR3; the remainder is reconstructed from the germline J gene. Germline V lookup: CDR1 FNHDT, CDR2 SITEND (reference sequence). The ends lost 1 base at V and 2 bases at J; junction bases unmatched: 1. The CDR3 totals 14 residues. Filled out from reference TRBV19 and TRBJ2-5, the complete variable domain reads GGIITQTPKFLIGQEGQKLTLKCQQNFNHDTMYWYRQDSGKGLRLIYYSITENDLQKGDLSEGYDASREKKSSFSLTVTSAQKNEMAVFLCASSIMGGQDTQYFGPGTRLLVL.

In this sample, this clone turned up a few times. The gene names here belong to mouse. The read falls 4 residues short of the CDR3 end, and the missing part is taken from the germline J gene. The gene calls are TRBV13-1 and TRBJ1-2; possible D gene TRBD1, 5 bases. This CDR3 is built from 14 residues. V was clipped by 2 bases and J by 0 bases, with 8 bases between them. Germline CDR1 reads NSHNY; CDR2 reads SYGAGN. The sequenced CDR3 bases are TGTGCCAGCAGTGACCAGGGTCCAAACTCC. It encodes CASSDQGPNS. The full CDR3 reads CASSDQGPNSDYTF.

A note on this clone: Any gene name here is a mouse gene name. The sequence runs out 4 residues before the end of the CDR3; the remainder is reconstructed from the germline J gene. Other nucleotide sequences in the sample specify the same CDR3. The chain couples TRBV13-1 to TRBJ1-2; 8 nucleotides match TRBD1. The CDR3 is 14 amino acids. Per the germline V gene, CDR1 is NSHNY and CDR2 is SYGAGN. CDR3 loop: CASSPGQGGSDYTF. Partial CDR3 DNA: TGTGCCAGCAGTCCTGGACAGGGAGGATCC.